This T cell receptor beta chain derives from a study of OX40 agonist ivuxolimab in advanced cancers. Across the whole study: Given to patients was ivuxolimab, an agonistic anti-OX40 (CD134) antibody. Earlier anti-PD-1, anti-PD-L1 or anti-CTLA-4 therapy was permitted; over 35% had received some.

The table came from immunoSEQ multiplex PCR; TCRdb's copy has only in-frame clones and leaves some out. Among about 52,000 clones listed, 88% were seen once. The CDR3 consists of 13 residues. Looked up from germline, CDR1 is SGHTA and CDR2 is FQGNSA. The V end was cut by 1 base, the J end by 7 bases, with 5 bases between. This sequence joins TRBV7-2 and TRBJ1-6; D is uncertain. This specimen consisted of CD4+ or CD8+ T cells sorted from blood, obtained in a trial of the OX40 agonist ivuxolimab. The sequence was obtained from an adult with an advanced solid tumor such as melanoma, head and neck, liver or kidney cancer. The chain's CDR3 is CASSLDLNSPLHF. The DNA of the CDR3 is TGTGCCAGCAGCTTAGACCTAAATTCACCCCTCCACTTT.